A selection of T cell receptor beta chains follows, all from one sample in a study of T cells after yellow fever vaccination. TCRdb reanalysed the 5' RACE reads using MiXCR and keeps one entry per CDR3 protein. The sample holds about 580,000 distinct CDR3 sequences, around 16% seen once. This material consisted of PBMCs, taken less than 6 days after the first yellow fever vaccination. Receptors originate from a man between 18 and 35 years old who received the YFV17D yellow fever vaccine. Each CDR3 is given with its conserved first and last residue. D genes are given only for firm matches. Size values are once, few and many counts, or a class for expanded clones, and some rows have none.

V,size,J,D,DNA,CDR3
TRBV12-3/TRBV12-4,.,TRBJ2-3,TRBD2,TGTGCCAGCAGTTTTAGTCGGCGGGGGTTCGATACGCAGTATTTT,CASSFSRRGFDTQYF
TRBV2,many,TRBJ2-7,TRBD1,TGTGCCAGCACGGGACAGGGGTACGAGCAGTACTTC,CASTGQGYEQYF
TRBV4-2,few,TRBJ2-5,.,TGTGCCAGCAGCCAAGTTGGAGAGCGAGAGACCCAGTACTTC,CASSQVGERETQYF
TRBV6-5,.,TRBJ1-6,.,TGTGCCAGCAGTTACTCGATTACCGCTAATTCACCCCTCCACTTT,CASSYSITANSPLHF
TRBV6-5,few,TRBJ2-3,.,TGTGCCAGCAGTTATTCCGGGACGGTGAATACAGATACGCAGTATTTT,CASSYSGTVNTDTQYF
TRBV7-2,few,TRBJ2-1,TRBD2,TGTGCCAGCAGCCCGACTTCGGCTAGCGGGAATGAGCAGTTCTTC,CASSPTSASGNEQFF
TRBV29-1,.,TRBJ1-1,TRBD1,TGCAGCGTTGAAGATGACAGGGTGGGAGCTTTCTTT,CSVEDDRVGAFF
TRBV18,few,TRBJ2-1,.,TGTGCCAGCTCACCGGACGGGCCCTACAATGAGCAGTTCTTC,CASSPDGPYNEQFF
TRBV28,.,TRBJ1-5,.,TGTACCAGCAGGACCGCAGTTCAGCCCCAGCATTTT,CTSRTAVQPQHF
TRBV5-4,.,TRBJ2-2,TRBD2,TGTGCCAGCAGCTCTCCCGGGACTAGCGGGGCCGGGGAGCTGTTTTTT,CASSSPGTSGAGELFF
TRBV5-1,.,TRBJ2-6,.,TGCGCCAGCAGCTCCGGGTCCAACGTCCTGACTTTC,CASSSGSNVLTF
TRBV12-3/TRBV12-4,few,TRBJ2-3,.,TGTGCCACGGGACTGAACACAGATACGCAGTATTTT,CATGLNTDTQYF
TRBV12-3/TRBV12-4,.,TRBJ1-1,.,TGTGCCAGCAGTTTACCGAACAGTGCCGTCGCTGAAGCTTTCTTT,CASSLPNSAVAEAFF
TRBV6-1,few,TRBJ1-2,TRBD1,TGTGCCAGCAGCAGGTTTGGGACAGGGACGGGCGGCTACACCTTC,CASSRFGTGTGGYTF
TRBV5-1,few,TRBJ2-7,.,TGCGCCAGCAGCTCCGCGACAGATTCCTACGAGCAGTACTTC,CASSSATDSYEQYF
TRBV9,.,TRBJ2-3,.,TGTGCCAGCAGCGTAGCCCGGGGGACAGATACGCAGTATTTT,CASSVARGTDTQYF
TRBV4-1,many,TRBJ1-2,TRBD1,TGCGCCAGCAGCCCGGACAGGGGATCGGTCTATGGCTACACCTTC,CASSPDRGSVYGYTF
TRBV18,.,TRBJ1-5,.,TGTGCCAGCTCACCGGACCGACCCCAGGGTAGCAGTCAGCCCCAGCATTTT,CASSPDRPQGSSQPQHF
TRBV29-1,few,TRBJ1-5,.,TGCAGCGTGGGTACAGGGACTGATGGCAATCAGCCCCAGCATTTT,CSVGTGTDGNQPQHF
TRBV4-1,.,TRBJ1-5,.,TGCGCCAGCAGCCAAGATTCCGGGCGACAGCCCCAGCATTTT,CASSQDSGRQPQHF
TRBV7-2,few,TRBJ2-1,.,TGTGCCAGCAGCTTAAATGTAGGGGGGGGTCTCGTTTTGGAGCAGTTCTTC,CASSLNVGGGLVLEQFF
TRBV7-9,few,TRBJ1-1,TRBD1,TGTGCCAGCAGCCTAGGACAGGGAACGGCTGAAGCTTTCTTT,CASSLGQGTAEAFF
TRBV4-2,few,TRBJ2-3,.,TGTGCCAGCAGCCAAGATAAAAGGGCAGCACGTTTCAGCACAGATACGCAGTATTTT,CASSQDKRAARFSTDTQYF
TRBV18,.,TRBJ2-3,.,TGTGCCAGCTCCCGGGAAAAGAGCACAGATACGCAGTATTTT,CASSREKSTDTQYF
TRBV5-1,.,TRBJ2-2,.,TGCGCCAGCAGCTTGGCCGTAAGTTCCGGGGAGCTGTTTTTT,CASSLAVSSGELFF
TRBV12-3/TRBV12-4,few,TRBJ2-1,.,TGTGCCAGCAGGCTACAGGGACGCTCCTACAATGAGCAGTTCTTC,CASRLQGRSYNEQFF
TRBV5-6,few,TRBJ2-5,.,TGTGCCAGCAGCTTGGCGGGTGAGGGGCTATTAGAGACCCAGTACTTC,CASSLAGEGLLETQYF
TRBV6-5,few,TRBJ2-3,TRBD1,TGTGCCAGCAGTTACTGGGACAGGGGCACAGATACGCAGTATTTT,CASSYWDRGTDTQYF
TRBV6-1,few,TRBJ1-2,.,TGTGCCAGCAGTGGGACAATCAATAGCTATGGCTACACCTTC,CASSGTINSYGYTF
TRBV7-2,.,TRBJ2-5,.,TGTGCCAGCAGCTACGACTGGACCGGAACCCAGTACTTC,CASSYDWTGTQYF
TRBV20-1,few,TRBJ1-1,.,TGCAGTGTCTCCCAGGGAGGCACTGAAGCTTTCTTT,CSVSQGGTEAFF
TRBV20-1,many,TRBJ2-5,.,TGCAGTGCTCCACGGGGGAGCCAAGAGACCCAGTACTTC,CSAPRGSQETQYF